This is a list of T cell receptor beta chains from one sample in a study of glioma-infiltrating T cells. A single record per CDR3 protein comes from TCRdb applying MiXCR to the multiplex PCR reads. Seen here are around 390,000 distinct CDR3 sequences, 35% to 45% observed once, and the top ten hold about 11%. The source material was glioma tissue, nonneoplastic brain tissue, or PBMCs (not recorded which). The receptors shown here come from a human donor with low-grade glioma or glioblastoma, undergoing nonglioma brain surgery, or in good health (not recorded which). CDR3s include the opening cysteine and the closing phenylalanine or tryptophan. D genes are given only for firm matches.

j_call,d_call,v_call,cdr3_aa
TRBJ2-7,TRBD2,TRBV7-2,CASSPWTSGTPYEQYF
TRBJ1-2,TRBD1,TRBV28,CASSLGRGLEGYTF
TRBJ2-2,-,TRBV7-2,CASSSGHLVGELFF
TRBJ1-3,-,TRBV7-9,CASSVKDSGNTIYF
TRBJ2-4,-,TRBV15,CATSGVELAKNIQYF
TRBJ2-3,TRBD1,TRBV20-1,CSATQSGTGAPDTQYF
TRBJ2-2,TRBD1,TRBV20-1,CSAKTGARSTGELFF
TRBJ2-5,-,TRBV20-1,CSAGTNAIGETQYF
TRBJ2-5,-,TRBV7-8,CASSWGTGEETQYF
TRBJ2-1,TRBD1,TRBV20-1,CSARGDRGSGNEQFF
TRBJ1-5,-,TRBV10-3,CAISRDINQPQHF
TRBJ1-5,-,TRBV20-1,CSARDLNGHSNQPQHF
TRBJ1-3,-,TRBV19,CASSIISGNTIYF
TRBJ2-5,-,TRBV4-1,CASSQPPRAVETQYF
TRBJ2-3,TRBD2,TRBV7-3,CASSLTRTSGLTDTQYF
TRBJ2-3,-,TRBV7-9,CASSFTDSTDTQYF
TRBJ2-1,TRBD2,TRBV6-1,CASSMGLAGVGEQFF
TRBJ1-1,-,TRBV27,CASSFGTGFPNTEAFF
TRBJ2-5,-,TRBV7-2,CASSQLVIETQYF
TRBJ1-2,-,TRBV28,CASIRGRPHLRVSGYTF
TRBJ2-7,TRBD1,TRBV7-9,CASSPQGDEQYF
TRBJ2-3,TRBD1,TRBV6-1,CAAEGQGSDTQYF
TRBJ2-7,-,TRBV7-2,CASSLQTDYEQYF
TRBJ1-6,-,TRBV5-5,CASSFRQLSSYNSPLHF
TRBJ2-3,-,TRBV20-1,CSAFLTGTDTQYF
TRBJ2-1,-,TRBV4-1,CASSQDAGILGNEQFF
TRBJ1-1,-,TRBV29-1,CSVERTGLLAFF
TRBJ1-5,TRBD1,TRBV28,CASALEGASNQPQHF
TRBJ2-7,-,TRBV6-1,CASNLRASVPYEQYF
TRBJ1-1,-,TRBV5-1,CASSKRMNTEAFF
TRBJ2-5,-,TRBV4-3,CASSQDVDSPVQETQYF
TRBJ2-7,TRBD2,TRBV20-1,CSAKGVAAGGGRSYEQYF
TRBJ2-1,-,TRBV20-1,CSASGRERGYNEQFF
TRBJ1-1,-,TRBV7-2,CASSLSVSGSEAFF
TRBJ2-1,TRBD2,TRBV2,CASSGRNSGYNEQFF
TRBJ2-5,-,TRBV24-1,CATSDFPRGGLKETQYF
TRBJ1-6,-,TRBV20-1,CSARGNSDNSPLHF
TRBJ2-2,TRBD2,TRBV25-1,CAGSVRTSGFISGELFF
TRBJ2-7,-,TRBV18,CASSPPRNYEQYF
TRBJ1-2,-,TRBV2,CASSDLIFYGYTF
TRBJ2-1,TRBD2,TRBV6-6,CASSYSRTSGQNNEQFF
TRBJ1-5,-,TRBV25-1,CASSEPCDSNQPQHF
TRBJ1-6,-,TRBV6-6,CASSLGGQGNSPLHF
TRBJ1-5,-,TRBV28,CASGLLGDGDQSQHF
TRBJ1-1,-,TRBV7-9,CASSSHPEAFF
TRBJ1-4,-,TRBV6-1,CASGGRINEKLFF
TRBJ2-1,TRBD2,TRBV12-3/TRBV12-4,CASSLYGGRDNEQFF
TRBJ2-3,TRBD2,TRBV20-1,CSSPRLAADTQYF
TRBJ2-5,-,TRBV20-1,CSARVVYQETQYF
TRBJ1-2,-,TRBV7-9,CASSLEMGLNYGYTF
TRBJ2-1,-,TRBV28,CAGLTHGGEQFF
TRBJ2-5,TRBD1,TRBV7-9,CASSLALDRQETQYF
TRBJ2-5,TRBD1,TRBV7-9,CAGSPNRGPGETQYF
TRBJ1-4,-,TRBV4-2,CASSQATQGTNEKLFF